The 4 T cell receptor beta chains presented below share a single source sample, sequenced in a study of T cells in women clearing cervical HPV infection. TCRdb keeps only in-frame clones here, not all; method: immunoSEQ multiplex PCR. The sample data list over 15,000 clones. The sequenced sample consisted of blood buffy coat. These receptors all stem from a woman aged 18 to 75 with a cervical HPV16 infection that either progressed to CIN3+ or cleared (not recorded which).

The CDR3 DNA, read in part, is TGTGCCAGCAGTGAATCCCAGCGGGGCTCCTACGAG. It specifies CASSESQRGSYE. The CDR3 as a whole reads CASSESQRGSYEQYF. The rearrangement links TRBV2 to TRBJ2-7; TRBD2 agrees at 7 bases. From the germline J gene comes the end of the CDR3, since the read stops 3 residues before it. V gave up 2 bases and J gave up 0 bases; unmatched junction bases: 4. This CDR3 has 15 residues. CDR1 is SNHLY and CDR2 is FYNNEI in the germline V gene.

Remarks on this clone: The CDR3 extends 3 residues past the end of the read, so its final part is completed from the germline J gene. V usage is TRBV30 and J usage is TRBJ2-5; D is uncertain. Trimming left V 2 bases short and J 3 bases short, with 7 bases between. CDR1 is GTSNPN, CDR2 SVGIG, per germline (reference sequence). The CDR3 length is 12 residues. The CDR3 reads CAWSFTEETQYF. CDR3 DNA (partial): TGTGCCTGGAGTTTTACTGAAGAGACC.

The DNA read from the CDR3 is TGTGCCAGTAGTCAAACAGGGAACACTGAA. Protein product: CASSQTGNTE. In full, the CDR3 is CASSQTGNTEAFF. The V and J genes are TRBV19 and TRBJ1-1, with D perhaps TRBD1 (5 bases). The read ends 3 residues early relative to the CDR3; the germline J gene fills the gap. The CDR3 covers 13 residues. Trimming took 5 bases from V and 1 from J, leaving 8 bases between them. Germline values: CDR1 LNHDA, CDR2 SQIVND (reference sequence).

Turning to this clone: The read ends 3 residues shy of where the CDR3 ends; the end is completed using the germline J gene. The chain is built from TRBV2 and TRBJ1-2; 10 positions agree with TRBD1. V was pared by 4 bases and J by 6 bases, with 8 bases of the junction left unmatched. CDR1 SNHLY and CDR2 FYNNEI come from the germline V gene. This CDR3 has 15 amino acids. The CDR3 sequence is CASSARTGGFDGYTF. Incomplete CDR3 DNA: TGTGCCAGCAGTGCCCGGACAGGGGGTTTCGATGGC.